These T cell receptor beta chains were read from a single sample in a study of PD-L1 blockade in urothelial cancer. Here immunoSEQ multiplex PCR was the method, and the copy in TCRdb shows in-frame clones only, minus some. Here the sample spans 100,000 to 150,000 clones, roughly 82% being singletons. The sequences come from PBMCs, collected around atezolizumab (anti-PD-L1) treatment. The receptors here all came from a man in his forties or fifties with urothelial cancer. CDR3s include the opening cysteine and the closing phenylalanine or tryptophan. D genes are given only for firm matches. The size of a clone is reported for some rows only, either as once, few or many, or as a class for expanded clones.

>TRBJ2-1|few|TRBV2|TRBD2
CASSESGLAGNEQFF
TGTGCCAGCAGTGAGTCGGGACTAGCGGGAAATGAGCAGTTCTTC
>TRBJ2-1|NA|TRBV30|TRBD2
CAWSEREVTEQFF
TGTGCCTGGAGCGAGCGGGAGGTTACTGAGCAGTTCTTC
>TRBJ2-5|NA|TRBV11-2|TRBD2
CASSFAGGETQYF
TGTGCCAGCAGCTTTGCGGGGGGGGAGACCCAGTACTTC
>TRBJ2-1|NA|TRBV2|TRBD2
CASSDTSGAYNEQFF
TGTGCCAGCAGTGACACTAGCGGAGCCTACAATGAGCAGTTCTTC
>TRBJ2-5|NA|TRBV7-9|TRBD2
CASRSGLAGAETQYF
TGTGCCAGCAGATCGGGACTAGCGGGAGCGGAGACCCAGTACTTC
>TRBJ2-1|NA|TRBV2|TRBD2
CASPGGGGSYNEQFF
TGTGCCAGCCCGGGGGGAGGTGGCTCCTACAATGAGCAGTTCTTC
>TRBJ2-7|NA|TRBV19|TRBD2
CASSISSGRMYEQYF
TGTGCCAGTAGTATCTCTAGCGGGAGGATGTACGAGCAGTACTTC
>TRBJ2-1|NA|TRBV5-4|NA
CASSLEFLRDNEQFF
TGTGCCAGCAGCTTGGAGTTCCTACGGGACAATGAGCAGTTCTTC
>TRBJ1-1|once|TRBV7-8|NA
CASSLVSGFNTEAFF
TGTGCCAGCAGCTTAGTTTCGGGATTTAATACTGAAGCTTTCTTT
>TRBJ2-7|NA|TRBV5-1|TRBD1
CASSERTGLSEQYF
TGCGCCAGCAGCGAAAGGACAGGGTTGAGCGAGCAGTACTTC
>TRBJ2-7|NA|TRBV2|NA
CAVRESYEQYF
TGTGCCGTCCGGGAGTCCTACGAGCAGTACTTC
>TRBJ2-3|NA|TRBV6-5|TRBD2
CASSPGGVTDTQYF
TGTGCCAGCAGCCCCGGGGGGGTCACAGATACGCAGTATTTT
>TRBJ1-1|NA|TRBV21-1|NA
CASTPGESLKWTEAFF
TGTGCCAGCACCCCGGGGGAGTCCCTTAAGTGGACTGAAGCTTTCTTT
>TRBJ2-3|NA|TRBV13|TRBD2
CASSPLGGRARDTQYF
TGTGCCAGCAGCCCCCTCGGCGGGAGGGCCCGGGATACGCAGTATTTT
>TRBJ2-5|NA|TRBV15|NA
CATSRERGRVETQYF
TGTGCCACCAGCAGAGAGCGGGGGCGAGTCGAGACCCAGTACTTC
>TRBJ2-1|NA|TRBV5-1|TRBD2
CASSLGSGRDGQFF
TGCGCCAGCAGCTTGGGGAGCGGGAGGGACGGTCAGTTCTTC
>TRBJ2-1|few|TRBV7-9|TRBD1
CASSRPGTGYNEQFF
TGTGCCAGCAGCCGCCCCGGGACAGGGTACAATGAGCAGTTCTTC
>TRBJ2-1|NA|TRBV7-2|TRBD2
CASGEKLAGVVEQFF
TGTGCCAGCGGGGAGAAACTAGCGGGAGTAGTTGAGCAGTTCTTC
>TRBJ1-2|NA|TRBV2|NA
CASSESSYGYTF
TGTGCCAGCAGTGAGTCCAGCTATGGCTACACCTTC
>TRBJ2-5|NA|TRBV6-7|TRBD2
CASTRSWEGETQYF
TGTGCCAGCACCCGGTCCTGGGAGGGAGAGACCCAGTACTTC
>TRBJ2-2|NA|TRBV7-3|TRBD2
CASSLSYGASGNPGELFF
TGTGCCAGCAGCTTAAGTTACGGGGCTAGCGGGAACCCCGGGGAGCTGTTTTTT
>TRBJ1-5|NA|TRBV6-1|NA
CASSERGNQPQHF
TGTGCCAGCAGTGAACGGGGGAATCAGCCCCAGCATTTT
>TRBJ2-1|NA|TRBV18|TRBD2
CASSSGLAGLYNEQFF
TGTGCCAGCTCATCCGGACTAGCGGGTCTCTACAATGAGCAGTTCTTC
>TRBJ1-1|NA|TRBV28|NA
CASRTGSPEAFF
TGTGCCAGCAGAACAGGGTCCCCTGAAGCTTTCTTT
>TRBJ2-5|NA|TRBV5-1|NA
CASSPDRKETQYF
TGCGCCAGCAGCCCAGACAGGAAAGAGACCCAGTACTTC
>TRBJ1-5|NA|TRBV7-2|NA
CASSLGWDFPQPQHF
TGTGCCAGCAGCTTAGGGTGGGACTTCCCTCAGCCCCAGCATTTT